This is a list of T cell receptor beta chains from one sample in a study of a mutant IDH1 vaccine in newly diagnosed glioma. The table came from immunoSEQ multiplex PCR; TCRdb's copy has only in-frame clones and leaves some out. The sample yields 55,000 or so clones, roughly nine tenths seen once. Their target antigens are unknown. Sequenced material: PBMCs, taken from a glioma patient whose treatment included an IDH1 peptide vaccine. The receptors originated from a man in his fifties with glioma. Each CDR3 is given with its conserved first and last residue. Fields, in order: V gene, D gene, J gene, clone size, CDR3 DNA, CDR3 protein. A D gene is named only where the DNA matches it firmly. Clone size is given for some rows only: seen once, a few or many times, or a class if the clone is expanded.

v_call: TRBV29-1; d_call: NA; j_call: TRBJ2-4; clone_size: once; cdr3_nt: TGCAGCGTTGAAATAGCCAAAAACATTCAGTACTTC; cdr3_aa: CSVEIAKNIQYF
v_call: TRBV7-3; d_call: NA; j_call: TRBJ1-6; clone_size: once; cdr3_nt: TGTGCCAGCAGCTTAACATTGAGTAGGGGAGGGGAGGATTCACCCCTCCACTTT; cdr3_aa: CASSLTLSRGGEDSPLHF
v_call: TRBV19; d_call: NA; j_call: TRBJ2-7; clone_size: NA; cdr3_nt: TGTGCCAGTAGTCCAGGGGGCGGGGGCTCCTACGAGCAGTACTTC; cdr3_aa: CASSPGGGGSYEQYF
v_call: TRBV19; d_call: NA; j_call: TRBJ1-2; clone_size: once; cdr3_nt: TGTGCCAGTAAAGGGACACAGGGCGAGCGACATAACTATGGCTACACCTTC; cdr3_aa: CASKGTQGERHNYGYTF
v_call: TRBV27; d_call: NA; j_call: TRBJ2-7; clone_size: NA; cdr3_nt: TGTGCCAGCAGTTTATCGGATGCGACAGGACCCTACGAGCAGTACTTC; cdr3_aa: CASSLSDATGPYEQYF
v_call: TRBV7-8; d_call: TRBD2; j_call: TRBJ2-4; clone_size: once; cdr3_nt: TGTGCCAGCAGCTTGGGGCCAGCGGGAGACATTCAGTACTTC; cdr3_aa: CASSLGPAGDIQYF
v_call: TRBV19; d_call: NA; j_call: TRBJ2-1; clone_size: NA; cdr3_nt: TGTGCCAGTAGTACAGGACCTTACAGCGGGGAGCAGTTCTTC; cdr3_aa: CASSTGPYSGEQFF
v_call: TRBV19; d_call: TRBD2; j_call: TRBJ2-3; clone_size: once; cdr3_nt: TGTGCCAGTAGTATGTCTAGCGGGAGGGCCACTTATACGCAGTATTTT; cdr3_aa: CASSMSSGRATYTQYF
v_call: TRBV27; d_call: NA; j_call: TRBJ2-7; clone_size: NA; cdr3_nt: TGTGCCAGCAGTTTATCAAGAGGAGGGGTCTACGAGCAGTACTTC; cdr3_aa: CASSLSRGGVYEQYF
v_call: TRBV4-1; d_call: TRBD1; j_call: TRBJ2-1; clone_size: NA; cdr3_nt: TGCGCCAGCAGCCAAGGGACAGGGGGCTACAATGAGCAGTTCTTC; cdr3_aa: CASSQGTGGYNEQFF
v_call: TRBV30; d_call: TRBD2; j_call: TRBJ2-1; clone_size: NA; cdr3_nt: TGTGCCTGGAGTGTGGGTAGCGGGAGGGGATTTGGTGAGCAGTTCTTC; cdr3_aa: CAWSVGSGRGFGEQFF
v_call: TRBV18; d_call: NA; j_call: TRBJ2-1; clone_size: NA; cdr3_nt: TGTGCCAGCTCATTGGACAGATACCGGTTCTTC; cdr3_aa: CASSLDRYRFF
v_call: TRBV6-1; d_call: NA; j_call: TRBJ2-3; clone_size: once; cdr3_nt: TGTGCCAGCAGTGAAGTTAGGGGTACGCAGTATTTT; cdr3_aa: CASSEVRGTQYF
v_call: TRBV27; d_call: TRBD1; j_call: TRBJ2-3; clone_size: NA; cdr3_nt: TGTGCCAGCAGTTTACGACAGGGGGTAGATACGCAGTATTTT; cdr3_aa: CASSLRQGVDTQYF
v_call: TRBV5-1; d_call: TRBD1; j_call: TRBJ1-1; clone_size: NA; cdr3_nt: TGCGCCAGCAGCTTGGAGCAGGGGGTGAACACTGAAGCTTTCTTT; cdr3_aa: CASSLEQGVNTEAFF
v_call: TRBV19; d_call: TRBD2; j_call: TRBJ2-1; clone_size: NA; cdr3_nt: TGTGCCAGTAAAGGGGGACTAGCGGGTAATGAGCAGTTCTTC; cdr3_aa: CASKGGLAGNEQFF
v_call: TRBV5-1; d_call: NA; j_call: TRBJ1-5; clone_size: NA; cdr3_nt: TGCGCCAGCAGCTTGGGGGGGAACGAGCCCCAGCATTTT; cdr3_aa: CASSLGGNEPQHF
v_call: TRBV4-3; d_call: TRBD1; j_call: TRBJ1-4; clone_size: NA; cdr3_nt: TGCGCCAGCAGCCAAGTGGACAGGGGGAATGAAAAACTGTTTTTT; cdr3_aa: CASSQVDRGNEKLFF
v_call: TRBV19; d_call: TRBD1; j_call: TRBJ1-2; clone_size: NA; cdr3_nt: TGTGCCAGTAGTCCTCGGACAGGGGGCTCCTATGGCTACACCTTC; cdr3_aa: CASSPRTGGSYGYTF
v_call: TRBV15; d_call: TRBD1; j_call: TRBJ1-2; clone_size: NA; cdr3_nt: TGTGCCACCAGCAGACAACGACAGGGAGTATACTATGGCTACACCTTC; cdr3_aa: CATSRQRQGVYYGYTF
v_call: TRBV28; d_call: NA; j_call: TRBJ2-7; clone_size: NA; cdr3_nt: TGTGCCAGCAGTTCCCCGGTACGGGAGCAGTACTTC; cdr3_aa: CASSSPVREQYF
v_call: TRBV5-1; d_call: TRBD1; j_call: TRBJ1-1; clone_size: few; cdr3_nt: TGCGCCAGCAGCCTGACAGGGGGGAACACTGAAGCTTTCTTT; cdr3_aa: CASSLTGGNTEAFF
v_call: TRBV4-3; d_call: TRBD1; j_call: TRBJ1-6; clone_size: NA; cdr3_nt: TGCGCCAGCAGCCACACGGGGGACAGTGGCTCACCCCTCCACTTT; cdr3_aa: CASSHTGDSGSPLHF
v_call: TRBV6-4; d_call: NA; j_call: TRBJ1-2; clone_size: NA; cdr3_nt: TGTGCCAGCAGTGACGGGCCCCTTAGTGGCTACACCTTC; cdr3_aa: CASSDGPLSGYTF
v_call: TRBV19; d_call: NA; j_call: TRBJ2-3; clone_size: NA; cdr3_nt: TGTGCCAGTATGAGGCGAGGCAGCACAGATACGCAGTATTTT; cdr3_aa: CASMRRGSTDTQYF
v_call: TRBV19; d_call: NA; j_call: TRBJ2-7; clone_size: NA; cdr3_nt: TGTGCCAGTAGTATGGATCGCTCCTACGAGCAGTACTTC; cdr3_aa: CASSMDRSYEQYF
v_call: TRBV19; d_call: NA; j_call: TRBJ2-2; clone_size: once; cdr3_nt: TGTGCCAGTAGGGACAAACCTCACACCGGGGAGCTGTTTTTT; cdr3_aa: CASRDKPHTGELFF
v_call: TRBV29-1; d_call: TRBD1; j_call: TRBJ1-2; clone_size: once; cdr3_nt: TGCAGCGTTGCGCCCGACCGGGACAGGGGTAATGGCTACACCTTC; cdr3_aa: CSVAPDRDRGNGYTF
v_call: TRBV19; d_call: TRBD1; j_call: TRBJ1-4; clone_size: once; cdr3_nt: TGTGCCAGTAGTATCGGGACAGGGAATGAAAAACTGTTTTTT; cdr3_aa: CASSIGTGNEKLFF